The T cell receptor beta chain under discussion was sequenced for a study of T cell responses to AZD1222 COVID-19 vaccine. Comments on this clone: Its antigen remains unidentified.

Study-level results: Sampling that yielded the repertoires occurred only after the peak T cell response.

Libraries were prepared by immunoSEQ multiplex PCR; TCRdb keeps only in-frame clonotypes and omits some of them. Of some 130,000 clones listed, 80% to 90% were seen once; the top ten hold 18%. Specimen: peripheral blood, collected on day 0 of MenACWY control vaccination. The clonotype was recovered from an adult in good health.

The CDR3 protein is CASSLNGIGTGELFF. The DNA of the CDR3 is TGTGCCAGCAGCTTGAACGGGATTGGCACCGGGGAGCTGTTTTTT. V is TRBV5-4 and J is TRBJ2-2; maybe TRBD2 (5 bases). The CDR3 has 15 amino acids. Trimming took off 1 base at V and 4 bases at J, with 11 bases between the two ends. The germline CDR1 and CDR2 sequences are SGHNT and YYREEE (reference sequence).